These 12 T cell receptor beta chains came from one sample sequenced in a study of PD-1 blockade in classical Hodgkin lymphoma. Relapse was seen in all patients after autologous stem cell transplantation, and brentuximab vedotin exposure was variable. The repertoire was sequenced with immunoSEQ multiplex PCR; TCRdb's copy has only in-frame clones and lacks some. The repertoire holds more than 20,000 clones, roughly 62% seen once, with about 10% in the top ten. This specimen was peripheral blood mononuclear cells (PBMCs), taken before the second cycle of nivolumab. These receptors were collected from a human donor with classical Hodgkin lymphoma.

The chain carries TRBV2 and TRBJ1-5; D is possibly TRBD1 (6 bases). The ends were cut back, 0 bases at V and 5 bases at J, with 14 bases in the middle. Germline V gene sequence: CDR1 SNHLY, CDR2 FYNNEI. The length of the CDR3 is 16 residues. The CDR3 nucleotides are TGTGCCAGCAGTGAAGCGCTTCGGGCAGGGGATCAGCCCCAGCATTTT. It is translated as CASSEALRAGDQPQHF.

The V call is TRBV2, the J call TRBJ1-6, with a weak D call TRBD1 (6 bases). Trimming pared 7 bases from V and 7 bases from J, leaving 14 bases between. In germline, CDR1 is SNHLY, CDR2 FYNNEI. The CDR3 runs 14 residues. The CDR3 coding sequence is TGTGCCAGCAAACAGGGCCGAGGGAATTCACCCCTCCACTTT. It is translated as CASKQGRGNSPLHF.

The chain uses TRBV6-5 and TRBJ2-3, with D possibly TRBD2 on 6 matching bases. Looked up from germline, CDR1 is MNHEY and CDR2 is SVGAGI. The CDR3 consists of 15 residues. Trimming cost V 2 bases and J 4 bases, with 13 bases left between them. The CDR3 DNA reads TGTGCCAGCAGTTACCGGGGGAGCCGGGCAGATACGCAGTATTTT. Translation: CASSYRGSRADTQYF.

This clone was detected a few times. J is TRBJ1-1 and V is TRBV11-2, with D unresolved. The V and J ends lost 1 base and 1 base respectively, with 10 bases between them. Per germline, CDR1 SGHAT and CDR2 FQNNGV. CDR3 length: 15 residues. In nucleotides, the CDR3 is TGTGCCAGCAGCTTAGTTCGGCGGGGGAACACTGAAGCTTTCTTT. It specifies CASSLVRRGNTEAFF.

This clone was seen only once. The rearrangement uses TRBV28 and TRBJ1-2; D is unresolved. CDR3 length: 15 residues. Germline CDR1 and CDR2: MDHEN and SYDVKM. The ends were cut back, 2 bases at V and 3 bases at J, with 13 bases in the middle. The CDR3 region is CASSLTSPIHYGYTF. CDR3 sequence (DNA): TGTGCCAGCAGTTTAACCTCTCCAATTCACTATGGCTACACCTTC.

V and J are TRBV28 and TRBJ2-7; no definite D call. This CDR3 spans 14 amino acids. Trimming stripped 6 bases from V and 3 bases from J, with 15 bases between. The germline V gene encodes CDR1 MDHEN and CDR2 SYDVKM. The CDR3 region has the DNA TGTGCCAGCAGCCTTTCTTGGATGTACTACGAGCAGTACTTC. Its protein product is CASSLSWMYYEQYF.

The rearrangement uses TRBV7-2 and TRBJ1-5, with 10 bases lining up with TRBD1. V shed 0 bases, J shed 2 bases, and the junction held 1 base outside the gene matches. Germline CDR1 is SGHTA and CDR2 is FQGNSA. The CDR3 is made up of 16 amino acids. CDR3 sequence (DNA): TGTGCCAGCAGCTTAGCTGGGACAGGGGGCAATCAGCCCCAGCATTTT. This translates into CASSLAGTGGNQPQHF.

This chain uses TRBV19 with TRBJ2-7, with a weak D call TRBD1 (5 bases). Germline CDR1 reads LNHDA; CDR2 reads SQIVND (reference sequence). The CDR3 has 15 residues. The V gene lost 0 bases and the J gene lost 9 bases, with 18 bases spanning the gap. CDR3 sequence (DNA): TGTGCCAGTAGTATAGAGGCAGGGCGCGCCAAAGTGCAGTACTTC. Translating gives CASSIEAGRAKVQYF.

This clone showed up just once. The chain has TRBV5-6 and TRBJ1-6; 9 nucleotides match TRBD1. Trimming took 4 bases from V and 4 from J; bases not matched to a gene: 9. The CDR3 sequence is 17 residues long. The germline gives CDR1 SGHDT, CDR2 YYEEEE. The CDR3 bases are TGTGCCAGCAGCCCGATTTCGACAGGGGGTTATAATTCACCCCTCCACTTT. Protein product: CASSPISTGGYNSPLHF.

The V gene is TRBV28, the J gene TRBJ2-2, with D perhaps TRBD2 (5 bases). Trimming left V 6 bases short and J 5 bases short, with 22 bases between. This CDR3 comprises 17 residues. The V gene's germline CDR1 is MDHEN and CDR2 SYDVKM. The CDR3 sequence: CASSYQRPDEGTGELFF. CDR3 nucleotides: TGTGCCAGCAGCTACCAGAGGCCCGATGAGGGTACCGGGGAGCTGTTTTTT.

V and J are TRBV7-9 and TRBJ2-2; no clear D. The germline CDR1 and CDR2 sequences are SEHNR and FQNEAQ (reference sequence). The V gene lost 3 bases and the J gene lost 4 bases, with 3 bases spanning the gap. This CDR3 contains 12 residues. The CDR3 sequence is CASSFITGELFF. CDR3 in DNA: TGTGCCAGCAGCTTCATCACCGGGGAGCTGTTTTTT. Full variable domain (rest looked up from reference TRBV7-9 and TRBJ2-2): DTGVSQNPRHKITKRGQNVTFRCDPISEHNRLYWYRQTLGQGPEFLTYFQNEAQLEKSRLLSDRFSAERPKGSFSTLEIQRTEQGDSAMYLCASSFITGELFFGEGSRLTVL.

This chain uses TRBV7-9 with TRBJ1-3; D uncertain. This CDR3 comprises 14 residues. Trimming left V 3 bases short and J 0 bases short, with 6 bases between. Looked up from germline, CDR1 is SEHNR and CDR2 is FQNEAQ (reference sequence). CDR3 sequence reads: CASSFGYSGNTIYF. CDR3 DNA: TGTGCCAGCAGCTTCGGCTACTCTGGAAACACCATATATTTT.